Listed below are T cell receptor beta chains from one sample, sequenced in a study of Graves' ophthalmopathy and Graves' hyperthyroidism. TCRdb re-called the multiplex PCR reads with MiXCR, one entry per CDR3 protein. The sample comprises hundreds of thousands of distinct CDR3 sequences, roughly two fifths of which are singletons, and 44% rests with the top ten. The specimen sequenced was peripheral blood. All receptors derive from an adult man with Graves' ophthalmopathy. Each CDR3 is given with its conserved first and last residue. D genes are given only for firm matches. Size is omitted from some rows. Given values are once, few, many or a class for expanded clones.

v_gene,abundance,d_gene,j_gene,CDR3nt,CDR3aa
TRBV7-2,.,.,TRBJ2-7,TGTGCCAGCAGCGTAAGACCCAAGTACGAGCAGTACTTC,CASSVRPKYEQYF
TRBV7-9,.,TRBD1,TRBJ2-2,TGTGCCAGCAGCGCCTACAGGGGGCAGGTCACCGGGGAGCTGTTTTTT,CASSAYRGQVTGELFF
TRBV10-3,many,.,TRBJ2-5,TGTGCCATCAAAAGGGACGGCTACCAAGAGACCCAGTACTTC,CAIKRDGYQETQYF
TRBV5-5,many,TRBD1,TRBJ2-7,TGTGCCAGCAGCTACGGGACAGGTATCTACGAGCAGTACTTC,CASSYGTGIYEQYF
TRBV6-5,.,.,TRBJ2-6,TGTGCCAGCAGTTACTCTTGGAGTGGGGCCAACGTCCTGACTTTC,CASSYSWSGANVLTF
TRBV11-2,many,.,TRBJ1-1,TGTGCCAGCAGCTTCGCCACGAATCAGATATATGAAGCTTTCTTT,CASSFATNQIYEAFF
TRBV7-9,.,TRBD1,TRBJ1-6,TGTGCCAGCAGCTTGAAGGGGGCGGGGGGAGGATCACCCCTCCACTTT,CASSLKGAGGGSPLHF
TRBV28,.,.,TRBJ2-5,TGTGCCAGCGTTCGGTTGGGGGAAGAGACCCAGTACTTC,CASVRLGEETQYF
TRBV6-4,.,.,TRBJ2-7,TGTGCCAGCAGTTACGGGCAGTACTACGAGCAGTACTTC,CASSYGQYYEQYF
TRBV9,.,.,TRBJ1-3,TGTGCCAGCTCAAAACAGGGATATGGAAACACCATATATTTT,CASSKQGYGNTIYF
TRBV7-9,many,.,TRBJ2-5,TGTGCCAGCAGTCACAGCCGAGAGACCCAGTACTTC,CASSHSRETQYF
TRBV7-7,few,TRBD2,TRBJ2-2,TGTGCCAGCAGCGCGGGGGTAACCGGGGAGCTGTTTTTT,CASSAGVTGELFF
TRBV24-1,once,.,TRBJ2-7,TGTGCCACCAGTGCTACCTCGTCCTGGGGGCGCGAACAGTACTTC,CATSATSSWGREQYF
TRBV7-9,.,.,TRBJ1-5,TGTGCCAGCAGTGCGACCTATCAGCCCCAGCATTTT,CASSATYQPQHF
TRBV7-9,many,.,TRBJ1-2,TGTGCCAGCAGCTTACCTCAGTCTTGGGGCTACACCTTC,CASSLPQSWGYTF
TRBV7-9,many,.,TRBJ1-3,TGTGCCAGCATCAAGCTGGATGGAAACACCATATATTTT,CASIKLDGNTIYF
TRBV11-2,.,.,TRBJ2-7,TGTGCCAGCGCCACGGTGGACAGAGTTTACGAGCAGTACTTC,CASATVDRVYEQYF
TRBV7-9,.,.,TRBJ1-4,TGTGCCAGCAGCTTAATCGGTCCAATTGCAACTAATGAAAAACTGTTTTTT,CASSLIGPIATNEKLFF
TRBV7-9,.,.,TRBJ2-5,TGTGCCAGCAGTACGTACGTCAGCGAGGAAGAGACCCAGTACTTC,CASSTYVSEEETQYF
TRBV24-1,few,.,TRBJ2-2,TGTGCCAGCAGTTACTCGGGTGGACAGTACACCGGGGAGCTGTTTTTT,CASSYSGGQYTGELFF
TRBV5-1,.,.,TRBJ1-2,TGCGCCAGCAGCCGTATTTCAGGTTCCGGCGTATATGGCTACACCTTC,CASSRISGSGVYGYTF
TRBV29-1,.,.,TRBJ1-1,TGCAGCGTTGAAAGTAAGGGTACTGAAGCTTTCTTT,CSVESKGTEAFF
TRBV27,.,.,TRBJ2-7,TGTGCCAGCAGTCCGAAAACCTCCTACGAGCAGTACTTC,CASSPKTSYEQYF
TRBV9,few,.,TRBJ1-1,TGTGCCAGCAGCCCCAGACGAGAGGCATCTGAAGCTTTCTTT,CASSPRREASEAFF
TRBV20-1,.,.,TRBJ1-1,TGCAGTGCTAGGAACCCGAACACTGAAGCTTTCTTT,CSARNPNTEAFF
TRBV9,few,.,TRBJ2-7,TGTGCCAGCAGCGGCCTCGGAATCAACGAGCAGTACTTC,CASSGLGINEQYF
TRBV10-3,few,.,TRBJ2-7,TGTGCCAGCAGTTACTCACCGGACTACTCCTACGAGCAGTACTTC,CASSYSPDYSYEQYF
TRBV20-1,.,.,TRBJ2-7,TGCAGTGCTAGCCGTCCGGGTGAGGGGTTTTCCTACGAGCAGTACTTC,CSASRPGEGFSYEQYF
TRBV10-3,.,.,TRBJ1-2,TGTGCCATCAGTGAGCAGGCCACGAGGTGGTATGGCTACACCTTC,CAISEQATRWYGYTF
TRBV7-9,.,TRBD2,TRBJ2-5,TGTGCCAGCAGAACCGGGACTACGACTTTGGCAGAGACCCAGTACTTC,CASRTGTTTLAETQYF
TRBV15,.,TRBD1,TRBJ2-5,TGTGCCACCAGCAGGGGGACAGGGTTCGGAGAGACCCAGTACTTC,CATSRGTGFGETQYF
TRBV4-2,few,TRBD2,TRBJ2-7,TGTGCCAGCAGCCAAGATGAGACTAGCGGGGCCTACGAGCAGTACTTC,CASSQDETSGAYEQYF
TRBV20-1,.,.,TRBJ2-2,TGCAGTGCTAGAGATGGAGACACAGGGACCGGGGAGCTGTTTTTT,CSARDGDTGTGELFF
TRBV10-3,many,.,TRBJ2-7,TGTGCCATCAGTCCCTACAAGGGGCCTGGAAACGAGCAGTACTTC,CAISPYKGPGNEQYF
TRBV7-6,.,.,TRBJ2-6,TGTGCCAGCAGCTTAGAAGGGGTAGGGTCTGGGGCCAACGTCCTGACTTTC,CASSLEGVGSGANVLTF
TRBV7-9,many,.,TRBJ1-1,TGTGCCAGCAGCTTGTTGAGTCGGGACACTGAAGCTTTCTTT,CASSLLSRDTEAFF
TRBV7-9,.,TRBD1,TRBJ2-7,TGTGCCAGCAGCTACTCAACAGGGGGCTCGCAGTACTTC,CASSYSTGGSQYF
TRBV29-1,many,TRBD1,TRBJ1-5,TGCAGCGTTGAGGTGGGGACAGGGGGAAATCAGCCCCAGCATTTT,CSVEVGTGGNQPQHF
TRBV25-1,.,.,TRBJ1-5,TGTGCCAGCAGCTTAATTAAAGATGTGACCCAGCATTTT,CASSLIKDVTQHF
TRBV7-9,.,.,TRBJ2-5,TGTGCCAGCGGCTTAGCAGCCCAGCGCGGTGCCTTGGAGACCCAGTACTTC,CASGLAAQRGALETQYF
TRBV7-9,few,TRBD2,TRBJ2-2,TGTGCCAGCAGTGTCGGGGGGGGAACGAACACCGGGGAGCTGTTTTTT,CASSVGGGTNTGELFF
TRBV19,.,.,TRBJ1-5,TGTGCCAGTAGTAATAGTAGGACAAAGAATCAGCCCCAGCATTTT,CASSNSRTKNQPQHF
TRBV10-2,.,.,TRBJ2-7,TGCGCCAGCAGTGAGTCGACATGGACAGCGTACGAGCAGTACTTC,CASSESTWTAYEQYF
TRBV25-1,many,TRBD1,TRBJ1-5,TGTGCCAGCAGTGAAATTGGGCTTGGACAGGGGCATTGGCCCCAGCATTTT,CASSEIGLGQGHWPQHF
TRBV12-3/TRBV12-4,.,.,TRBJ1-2,TGTGCCAGCAGTTTAGTCGGGGGCAAGTATGGCTACACCTTC,CASSLVGGKYGYTF
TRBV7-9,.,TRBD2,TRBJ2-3,TGTGCCAGCAGCCTAGCGGGGGGCGACACAGATACGCAGTATTTT,CASSLAGGDTDTQYF
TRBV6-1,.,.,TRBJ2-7,TGTGCCAGCAGCCCTCCGGGACACCTATACGAGCAGTACTTC,CASSPPGHLYEQYF
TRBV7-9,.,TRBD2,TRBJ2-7,TGTGCCAGCAGCTTAAAGCGGGAGGTACACGAGCAGTACTTC,CASSLKREVHEQYF
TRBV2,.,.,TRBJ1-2,TGTGCCAGCAGTGGGGGTAAAGGCTACACCTTC,CASSGGKGYTF
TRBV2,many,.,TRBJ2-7,TGTGCCAGCAGTCGTCGACAGTCCTACGAGCAGTACTTC,CASSRRQSYEQYF
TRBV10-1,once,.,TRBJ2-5,TGCGCCAGCAGCCACGCCGCGGACCCGGAGACCCAGTACTTC,CASSHAADPETQYF
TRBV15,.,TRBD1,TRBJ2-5,TGTGCCACCAGCAGCGAGATCGGCAGGGGGTCACGAGAGACCCAGTACTTC,CATSSEIGRGSRETQYF
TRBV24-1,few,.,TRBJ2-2,TGTGCCACCAGTCCCCGACAGCCCGGGGAGCTGTTTTTT,CATSPRQPGELFF
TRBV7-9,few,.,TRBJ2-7,TGTGCCAGCAGCCATATTCCCAGGGACCCACCCTACGAGCAGTACTTC,CASSHIPRDPPYEQYF